A selection of T cell receptor beta chains follows, all from one sample in a study of blood T cell repertoires in COVID-19. The table came from immunoSEQ multiplex PCR; TCRdb's copy has only in-frame clones and leaves some out. The sample shows some 75,000 clones, about 89% of them seen only once. The material sequenced was peripheral blood. Source of these receptors: a man aged 55 to 70 with acute or convalescent COVID-19. The CDR3 runs from the conserved cysteine through the conserved F or W. Fields, in order: J gene, D gene, V gene, clone size, CDR3 DNA, CDR3 protein. The D gene is left open where the match is weak. Clone size appears in some rows only: once, few, many, or a class for an expanded clone.

j_call: TRBJ2-3; d_call: TRBD2; v_call: TRBV3-1/TRBV3-2; clone_size: .; cdr3_nt: TGTGCCAGCAGCCAAGAGCGGGGGGGAGGGACAGATACGCAGTATTTT; cdr3_aa: CASSQERGGGTDTQYF
j_call: TRBJ1-3; d_call: .; v_call: TRBV20-1; clone_size: .; cdr3_nt: TGCAGTGCTCCCGTAGGAAACACCATATATTTT; cdr3_aa: CSAPVGNTIYF
j_call: TRBJ2-5; d_call: TRBD1; v_call: TRBV5-1; clone_size: .; cdr3_nt: TGCGCCAGCAGCTTTCCCGGACAGGGGGCTTTTGAGACCCAGTACTTC; cdr3_aa: CASSFPGQGAFETQYF
j_call: TRBJ2-2; d_call: TRBD1; v_call: TRBV7-3; clone_size: .; cdr3_nt: TGTGCCAGCAGCTACAGGGGGCCCGGGGAGCTGTTTTTT; cdr3_aa: CASSYRGPGELFF
j_call: TRBJ1-3; d_call: TRBD1; v_call: TRBV6-5; clone_size: .; cdr3_nt: TGTGCCAGCAGTTCCGGGACAGGGACGGGAAACACCATATATTTT; cdr3_aa: CASSSGTGTGNTIYF
j_call: TRBJ2-1; d_call: TRBD2; v_call: TRBV7-3; clone_size: .; cdr3_nt: TGTGCCAGCAGCCCGCCGGGACTAGCGGGGTATGAGCAGTTCTTC; cdr3_aa: CASSPPGLAGYEQFF
j_call: TRBJ2-3; d_call: .; v_call: TRBV19; clone_size: .; cdr3_nt: TGTGCCAGCCGGACTCGGGCCACAGATACGCAGTATTTT; cdr3_aa: CASRTRATDTQYF
j_call: TRBJ2-7; d_call: .; v_call: TRBV7-9; clone_size: .; cdr3_nt: TGTGCCAGCAGCGGCGACAGAGCTTACGAGCAGTACTTC; cdr3_aa: CASSGDRAYEQYF
j_call: TRBJ2-7; d_call: .; v_call: TRBV19; clone_size: .; cdr3_nt: TGTGCCAGTAGTATAGCAGACGAGCAGTACTTC; cdr3_aa: CASSIADEQYF
j_call: TRBJ2-5; d_call: .; v_call: TRBV5-1; clone_size: .; cdr3_nt: TGCGCCAGCAGCTTCCTTGCGGCGTACCAAGAGACCCAGTACTTC; cdr3_aa: CASSFLAAYQETQYF
j_call: TRBJ1-2; d_call: .; v_call: TRBV6-2/TRBV6-3; clone_size: .; cdr3_nt: TGTGCCAGCAGCGCAGCCGGGACTGGCTATGGCTACACCTTC; cdr3_aa: CASSAAGTGYGYTF
j_call: TRBJ2-7; d_call: .; v_call: TRBV5-1; clone_size: .; cdr3_nt: TGCGCCAGCAGCTTGGAGCCCTACGAGCAGTACTTC; cdr3_aa: CASSLEPYEQYF
j_call: TRBJ2-3; d_call: TRBD2; v_call: TRBV6-4; clone_size: .; cdr3_nt: TGTGCCAGCAGTGACTGGGCTAGCGGGGAGGATACGCAGTATTTT; cdr3_aa: CASSDWASGEDTQYF
j_call: TRBJ2-2; d_call: .; v_call: TRBV3-1/TRBV3-2; clone_size: once; cdr3_nt: TGTGCCAGCAGCCAAGACGTGCTGAGCACCGGGGAGCTGTTTTTT; cdr3_aa: CASSQDVLSTGELFF
j_call: TRBJ1-1; d_call: TRBD1; v_call: TRBV9; clone_size: .; cdr3_nt: TGTGCCAGCAGCGTAGATCCGGACGCCGGGACAGGGCCCCCTTTCTTT; cdr3_aa: CASSVDPDAGTGPPFF
j_call: TRBJ1-1; d_call: .; v_call: TRBV12-3/TRBV12-4; clone_size: .; cdr3_nt: TGTGCCAGCAGTTTTAAACAGGGTTCTGAAGCTTTCTTT; cdr3_aa: CASSFKQGSEAFF
j_call: TRBJ1-2; d_call: .; v_call: TRBV6-5; clone_size: .; cdr3_nt: TGTGCCAGCAGCAAGGGGGTTCGGGATGGCTACACCTTC; cdr3_aa: CASSKGVRDGYTF
j_call: TRBJ2-7; d_call: TRBD1; v_call: TRBV27; clone_size: .; cdr3_nt: TGTGCCAGCAGCGTTGGACAGGGCGTTTACGAGCAGTACTTC; cdr3_aa: CASSVGQGVYEQYF